The 8 T cell receptor beta chains below were found in one sample sequenced in a study of CD8+ T cells in alopecia areata. Noted treatment: oral pan-JAK inhibitor, 5-10 mg twice daily. Sequencing templates came from extracted RNA that was reverse transcribed into cDNA. Produced via immunoSEQ multiplex PCR; TCRdb's table is partial and in-frame only. Of about 180,000 clones in the sample, 51% were seen once. The specimen comprised CD8+ T cells sorted from blood, sampled around week 54, from a patient treated with tofacitinib. All receptors come from a human donor with alopecia areata.

The chain uses TRBV10-3 and TRBJ2-1; 7 nucleotides agree with TRBD2. Germline V gene data show CDR1 as ENHRY and CDR2 as SYGVKD. V shed 5 bases and J 4 bases; nucleotides not matched to a gene: 14. This CDR3 has 17 amino acids. CDR3 sequence: CAISKSRLADWYNEQFF. CDR3 DNA sequence: TGTGCCATCAGTAAATCCCGGCTAGCGGACTGGTACAATGAGCAGTTCTTC.

The chain recombines TRBV6-5 with TRBJ2-5; TRBD2 is a possible D gene (5 bases). This CDR3 region has 15 residues. CDR1 is MNHEY and CDR2 is SVGAGI in the germline V gene. V lost 2 bases, J lost 2 bases, and 12 bases lay in between. The CDR3 sequence is CASSYRRAAQETQYF. CDR3 DNA sequence: TGTGCCAGCAGTTACCGGAGAGCGGCGCAAGAGACCCAGTACTTC.

Only a few counts were recorded for this clone. The rearrangement uses TRBV6-5 and TRBJ1-6; TRBD1 might be the D (6 bases). The CDR3 is made up of 15 amino acids. Trimming took 5 bases from V and 13 from J, leaving 21 bases between them. Germline V gene data show CDR1 as MNHEY and CDR2 as SVGAGI. The CDR3 region has the DNA TGTGCCAGCAGTGCAGAGGACAGCGGCTGGGCGCCCCTCCACTTT. Protein sequence: CASSAEDSGWAPLHF.

This clone has just a few counts. This chain links TRBV19 with TRBJ2-7; 7 positions match TRBD1. The junction had 9 bases not matched to a gene; V was cut back by 0 bases and J by 7 bases. Germline-derived CDR1 and CDR2 are LNHDA and SQIVND (reference sequence). The CDR3 spans 15 residues. The chain's CDR3 is CASSIDREGAGEQYF. The CDR3 region has the DNA TGTGCCAGTAGTATAGATCGAGAGGGGGCAGGTGAGCAGTACTTC.

This clone was seen a few times. J is TRBJ2-3 and V is TRBV7-2; no firm D call. Germline values: CDR1 SGHTA, CDR2 FQGNSA. Between the trimmed V and J ends, which lost 5 bases and 1 base, there was a span of 4 bases. The CDR3 has 12 amino acids. CDR3 sequence: CASSLRTDTQYF. The CDR3 DNA follows: TGTGCCAGCAGCCTCCGCACAGATACGCAGTATTTT.

A word on this clone: This sample includes further DNA sequences coding for the same CDR3. The chain employs TRBV27 and TRBJ2-1; 9 bases line up with TRBD1. The CDR3 loop spans 15 amino acids. After removal of 6 bases from V and 4 bases from J, the junction contained 7 bases not matched to a gene. CDR1 is MNHEY and CDR2 is SMNVEV in the germline V gene (reference sequence). CDR3 loop: CASSSGTGTYNEQFF. The CDR3 DNA reads TGTGCCAGCAGCTCCGGGACAGGGACATACAATGAGCAGTTCTTC.

The chain carries TRBV25-1 and TRBJ2-5; possible D gene TRBD2, 5 bases. Looked up from germline, CDR1 is MGHDK and CDR2 is SYGVNS. Trimming left V 4 bases short and J 1 base short, with 7 bases between. This CDR3 is built from 13 residues. The CDR3 nucleotides are TGTGCCAGCAGTGGGACTTCCCAAGAGACCCAGTACTTC. As protein: CASSGTSQETQYF. Full variable domain (remainder filled in from reference TRBV25-1 and TRBJ2-5): EADIYQTPRYLVIGTGKKITLECSQTMGHDKMYWYQQDPGMELHLIHYSYGVNSTEKGDLSSESTVSRIRTEHFPLTLESARPSHTSQYLCASSGTSQETQYFGPGTRLLVL.

CDR3 amino acids: CASSLSSTYSGNTIYF. Here the CDR3 DNA reads TGTGCCAGCAGCTTGTCGTCGACCTACTCTGGAAACACCATATATTTT. The chain has TRBV5-4 and TRBJ1-3; D remains ambiguous. CDR3 length: 16 residues. CDR1 and CDR2 from the germline V gene are SGHNT and YYREEE (reference sequence). V shed 1 base and J shed 0 bases, with 11 bases lying between them.